One sample yielded the 15 T cell receptor beta chains listed below, sequenced in a study of blood T cell repertoires in COVID-19. TCRdb keeps only in-frame clones here, not all; method: immunoSEQ multiplex PCR. The sample holds around 150,000 clones, almost 90% seen once. The sample consisted of peripheral blood. The receptor source for this set is a man aged 50 to 60 with active or convalescent COVID-19.

The chain joins TRBV6-1 to TRBJ2-5; 11 bases fit TRBD2. Unmatched junction bases numbered 9, after V lost 4 bases and J lost 5 bases. The CDR3 has 16 residues. Germline-derived CDR1 and CDR2 are MNHNS and SASEGT. CDR3 loop: CASSGAQLAGGETQYF. CDR3 in DNA: TGTGCCAGCAGTGGAGCGCAGCTAGCGGGAGGTGAGACCCAGTACTTC.

The chain uses TRBV6-6 and TRBJ1-4, with a weak D call TRBD1 (6 bases). Trimming took off 9 bases at V and 8 bases at J, with 19 bases between the two ends. Germline V gene lookup returns CDR1 MNHNY and CDR2 SVGAGI (reference sequence). CDR3 length: 14 amino acids. CDR3 region: CASSSGLRGEKLFF. CDR3 coding DNA: TGTGCCAGTTCCTCAGGACTCAGGGGAGAAAAACTGTTTTTT.

The chain joins TRBV27 to TRBJ2-1, with 10 bases identical to TRBD2. This CDR3 contains 15 residues. Trimming cost V 5 bases and J 3 bases; bases outside gene matches: 4. Germline loops: CDR1 MNHEY, CDR2 SMNVEV (reference sequence). CDR3 residues: CASSLGTSDYNEQFF. The CDR3 bases are TGTGCCAGCAGTCTTGGGACTAGCGACTACAATGAGCAGTTCTTC.

V is TRBV28 and J is TRBJ2-7; 7 bases agree with TRBD1. The germline gives CDR1 MDHEN, CDR2 SYDVKM. The trim removed 6 bases at V and 5 bases at J, leaving 13 bases unmatched. CDR3 length equals 15 residues. The CDR3 DNA reads TGTGCCAGCAGCCTCAGGGGGAATTTTGCGGACGAGCAGTACTTC. It codes for CASSLRGNFADEQYF.

V is TRBV10-2 and J is TRBJ2-7, with TRBD1 identical over 8 bases. Germline loops: CDR1 WSHSY, CDR2 SAAADI. The length of the CDR3 is 15 residues. The V segment lost 3 bases and the J segment 2 bases; nucleotides outside the gene matches: 6. The CDR3 DNA reads as TGCGCCAGCAGTGACCCAGGGGGCTACACCTACGAGCAGTACTTC. Encoded protein: CASSDPGGYTYEQYF.

This clone was counted between two and nine times. The chain is built from TRBV29-1 and TRBJ2-7; 9 bases are shared with TRBD1. The V and J ends lost 6 bases and 7 bases, in that order; junction bases with no gene match: 10. Germline V gene data show CDR1 as SQVTM and CDR2 as ANQGSEA. The CDR3 is made up of 13 amino acids. This CDR3 reads CSVDGTGQGEQYF. CDR3 DNA: TGCAGCGTAGATGGGACAGGGCAGGGAGAGCAGTACTTC.

The V and J genes are TRBV23-1 and TRBJ2-7, with 10 nucleotides matching TRBD2. TRBV23-1 falls under the ORF class, with uncertain function. CDR3 length: 17 residues. The V segment lost 0 bases and the J segment 2 bases; nucleotides outside the gene matches: 7. The CDR3 reads CASSQSHRSGRAYEQYF. DNA for the CDR3: TGCGCCAGCAGTCAATCCCACCGGAGCGGGAGGGCCTACGAGCAGTACTTC.

CDR3 amino acids: CASSPPDRIHEQYF. Written as DNA, the CDR3 is TGTGCCAGCTCACCACCCGACAGGATTCACGAGCAGTACTTC. J is TRBJ2-7 and V is TRBV18; perhaps TRBD1 as D (6 bases). Deletions cut 0 bases from V and 5 bases from J, with 11 bases between. Germline CDR1 is KGHSH and CDR2 is LQKENI. This CDR3 is 14 amino acids long.

J is TRBJ2-1 and V is TRBV13; 9 nucleotides match TRBD2. The CDR3 runs to 15 residues. Germline V gives CDR1 PRHDT, CDR2 FYEKMQ (reference sequence). After removal of 0 bases from V and 5 bases from J, the junction contained 2 bases not matched to a gene. The CDR3 bases are TGTGCCAGCAGCTTAGGGACTAGCGGCCACAATGAGCAGTTCTTC. This gives the protein CASSLGTSGHNEQFF.

This clone was counted a single time. This chain uses TRBV11-1 with TRBJ1-1; D might be TRBD1 (6 bases). Germline V gene data show CDR1 as SGHAT and CDR2 as FQDESV (reference sequence). There are 14 residues in the CDR3. V was clipped by 1 base and J by 4 bases, with 10 bases between them. CDR3 sequence reads: CASSLEGGPTEAFF. CDR3 DNA: TGTGCCAGCAGCTTAGAGGGGGGGCCCACTGAAGCTTTCTTT.

This chain links TRBV6-6 with TRBJ2-1; 8 nucleotides agree with TRBD2. The V and J ends lost 6 bases and 15 bases, in that order; junction bases with no gene match: 7. There are 11 residues in the CDR3. Germline V gives CDR1 MNHNY, CDR2 SVGAGI (reference sequence). DNA for the CDR3: TGTGCCAGCAGCCCGGGACTAGTAGGGTTCTTC. Its protein is CASSPGLVGFF.

CDR3 bases: TGTGCCAGCAGCCAAGGTCTGCTAGCGAGCTCCTACAATGAGCAGTTCTTC. Translation: CASSQGLLASSYNEQFF. The chain employs TRBV14 and TRBJ2-1; D possibly corresponds to TRBD2 (6 bases). The CDR3 spans 17 residues. The germline gives CDR1 SGHDN, CDR2 FVKESK. V gave up 1 base and J gave up 0 bases, with 13 bases separating them. Supplemented by reference TRBV14 and TRBJ2-1, the full variable domain reads EAGVTQFPSHSVIEKGQTVTLRCDPISGHDNLYWYRRVMGKEIKFLLHFVKESKQDESGMPNNRFLAERTGGTYSTLKVQPAELEDSGVYFCASSQGLLASSYNEQFFGPGTRLTVL.

This chain joins TRBV23-1 and TRBJ2-1; 7 positions match TRBD1. TRBV23-1 is annotated as an ORF whose role is uncertain. After removal of 6 bases from V and 7 bases from J, the junction contained 3 bases not matched to a gene. The CDR3 has 12 residues. For the CDR3, the DNA is TGCGCCAGCAGCCACAGGGGTAATGAGCAGTTCTTC. Translation gives CASSHRGNEQFF.

The chain joins TRBV6-5 to TRBJ1-1; the D gene is possibly TRBD1 (5 bases). Deletions cut 6 bases from V and 11 bases from J, with 13 bases between. The CDR3 is 11 amino acids. In germline, CDR1 is MNHEY, CDR2 SVGAGI. The DNA of the CDR3 is TGTGCCAGCAGATTGGAAGGGGCTGCTTTCTTT. Protein: CASRLEGAAFF.

The V call is TRBV2, the J call TRBJ2-7; TRBD1 matches at 7 bases. The junction had 15 bases not matched to a gene; V was cut back by 8 bases and J by 2 bases. The CDR3 sequence is 16 residues long. Germline loops: CDR1 SNHLY, CDR2 FYNNEI. The CDR3 DNA is TGTGCCAGCCGGGGTGGTACAGGGGAAAGCACCTACGAGCAGTACTTC. Protein: CASRGGTGESTYEQYF.